A selection of T cell receptor beta chains follows, all from one sample in a study of T cells in Graves' hyperthyroidism and ophthalmopathy. TCRdb recomputed calls from the multiplex PCR reads with MiXCR, one row per CDR3 protein. Among 610,000 or so distinct CDR3 sequences listed, about 45% were seen once. Sequencing was performed on peripheral blood or thyroid tissue (not recorded which). The receptor source for this set is a woman between 18 and 29 years old with Graves' hyperthyroidism. Each CDR3 is given with its conserved first and last residue. A D gene is named only where the DNA matches it firmly. The size field is filled for only some rows; it gives once, few, many or a size class.

many | TRBJ2-7 | - | TRBV29-1 | TGCAGCGTTGCCAGGGTTGGCTACGAGCAGTACTTC | CSVARVGYEQYF
- | TRBJ1-3 | - | TRBV27 | TGTGCCAGCAGTTCGGGGCATGGAAACACCATATATTTT | CASSSGHGNTIYF
- | TRBJ2-5 | - | TRBV10-3 | TGTGCCATCAGTGAGAAAGGGAACAATCAGCCCCAGTACTTC | CAISEKGNNQPQYF
many | TRBJ2-7 | - | TRBV5-1 | TGCGCCAGCAGCTTGTTGGGAAACTACGAGCAGTACTTC | CASSLLGNYEQYF
many | TRBJ1-2 | TRBD1 | TRBV15 | TGTGCCACCAGCAACGGCGGACAGGGGTCCTATGGCTACACCTTC | CATSNGGQGSYGYTF
- | TRBJ2-3 | - | TRBV7-9 | TGTGCCAGCAGCCATGTTCGGGATACGCAGTATTTT | CASSHVRDTQYF
once | TRBJ1-6 | TRBD1 | TRBV7-9 | TGTGCCAGCTCCGGGACAGGGATCGATTCACCCCTCCACTTT | CASSGTGIDSPLHF
few | TRBJ2-1 | TRBD1 | TRBV10-3 | TGTGCCATCAGGTCAGGACAGGCTAGATACAATGAGCAGTTCTTC | CAIRSGQARYNEQFF
many | TRBJ1-2 | TRBD1 | TRBV19 | TGTGCCAGTAGAACGACAGGGACCTATGGCTACACCTTC | CASRTTGTYGYTF
- | TRBJ2-7 | - | TRBV4-1 | TGCGCCAGCAGCCAAGTGGGGAAGAGACCCAGGGACACCTACGAGCAGTACTTC | CASSQVGKRPRDTYEQYF
many | TRBJ1-4 | - | TRBV13 | TGTGCCAGCAGCATTAGACAGGTTGGGAGTGAAAAACTGTTTTTT | CASSIRQVGSEKLFF
few | TRBJ2-3 | - | TRBV25-1 | TGTGCCAGCAGTGACTCAGAAGCAGATACGCAGTATTTT | CASSDSEADTQYF
few | TRBJ1-1 | - | TRBV20-1 | TGCAGTGCTACCCCCCCTGGGGGGGTGAGGAACACTGAAGCTTTCTTT | CSATPPGGVRNTEAFF
- | TRBJ2-6 | TRBD1 | TRBV6-5 | TGTGCCAGCAGTGCGGGACAGGGGGCAGGGGCCAACGTCCTGACTTTC | CASSAGQGAGANVLTF
- | TRBJ2-3 | TRBD1 | TRBV20-1 | TGCAGTGCTAGAACCCGGGACAGGGCAATCACAGATACGCAGTATTTT | CSARTRDRAITDTQYF
few | TRBJ2-7 | - | TRBV5-6 | TGTGCCAGCAGCTTGGATATTAGCGATAACTCCTACGAGCAGTACTTC | CASSLDISDNSYEQYF
- | TRBJ2-5 | - | TRBV29-1 | TGCAGCGTTCGCTCCGTTGGGCCGCACCAGACCCAGTACTTC | CSVRSVGPHQTQYF
once | TRBJ1-3 | - | TRBV2 | TGTGCCAGCAGCATACGAGGGGTGGCTGGAAACACCATATATTTT | CASSIRGVAGNTIYF
once | TRBJ2-5 | - | TRBV6-1 | TGTGCCAGCAGTTCACAGGGGACCCAGTACTTC | CASSSQGTQYF
many | TRBJ2-7 | TRBD1 | TRBV5-6 | TGTGCCAGCAATGCGGTACAGGGGGCCTACGAGCAGTACTTC | CASNAVQGAYEQYF
- | TRBJ1-2 | - | TRBV11-1 | TGTGCCAGCAGTTTAGCGGGACCCAGCACCTACAACTATGGCTACACCTTC | CASSLAGPSTYNYGYTF
- | TRBJ1-6 | TRBD1 | TRBV20-1 | TGCAGTGTTGCGGACAGGGATCAGAATTCACCCCTCCACTTT | CSVADRDQNSPLHF
- | TRBJ2-7 | - | TRBV4-3 | TGCGCCAGCAGCCAAGCTATCGCCTACGAGCAGTACTTC | CASSQAIAYEQYF
many | TRBJ2-7 | - | TRBV7-9 | TGTGCCAGCAGCTTAGGGTGGCGGATCTACGAGCAGTACTTC | CASSLGWRIYEQYF
- | TRBJ2-2 | - | TRBV10-3 | TGTGCCATCAGTGGGAACATAAACACCGGGGAGCTGTTTTTT | CAISGNINTGELFF
- | TRBJ1-3 | - | TRBV10-2 | TGCGCCAGTATAGATCCTGGAAACACCATATATTTT | CASIDPGNTIYF
- | TRBJ1-2 | - | TRBV2 | TGTGCCAGCAGCGTAGAAGGGGGTGCTGGCTACACCTTC | CASSVEGGAGYTF
few | TRBJ2-5 | TRBD2 | TRBV5-1 | TGCGCCAGCAGCAAAAGCGGGAGTGGACAAGGGACCCAGTACTTC | CASSKSGSGQGTQYF
many | TRBJ1-1 | TRBD1 | TRBV20-1 | TGCAGTGCTAGTGGGACAGGGGAAATGAACACTGAAGCTTTCTTT | CSASGTGEMNTEAFF
- | TRBJ1-1 | TRBD1 | TRBV6-1 | TGTGCCAGCAGTGAAGCCAGCGGGACAGGGTTGAACACTGAAGCTTTCTTT | CASSEASGTGLNTEAFF
once | TRBJ1-1 | TRBD1 | TRBV12-3/TRBV12-4 | TGTGCCAGCAGCTCACCTCGGACAGGGATGAACACTGAAGCTTTCTTT | CASSSPRTGMNTEAFF
- | TRBJ1-5 | TRBD1 | TRBV29-1 | TGTGCCTGGAGTGTGTGGACAGGGACTAGTCAGCCCCAGCATTTT | CAWSVWTGTSQPQHF
- | TRBJ2-7 | TRBD1 | TRBV5-1 | TGCGCCAGCAGGACCCCGGGACAGACCTACGAGCAGTACTTC | CASRTPGQTYEQYF
many | TRBJ2-2 | - | TRBV24-1 | TGTGCCACCAGTGATATTCTGCGGGACGCGAACACCGGGGAGCTGTTTTTT | CATSDILRDANTGELFF
- | TRBJ2-7 | - | TRBV10-3 | TGTGCCATCAGTGAGTCTGTGTCCTACGAGCAGTACTTC | CAISESVSYEQYF
- | TRBJ2-6 | - | TRBV19 | TGCGCCAGCAGCCAAGAACGAGGACAGAAAAGGGGGTCTGGGGCCAACGTCCTGACTTTC | CASSQERGQKRGSGANVLTF
- | TRBJ1-5 | - | TRBV12-3/TRBV12-4 | TGTGCCAGCAGTTTACATAGCTTTTCGTCGGGTACAGGGTTTAGTCAGCCCCAGCATTTT | CASSLHSFSSGTGFSQPQHF